This TCR beta chain was profiled in a study of shared clonotypes between healthy human individuals. The CDR3 length is 14 residues. Germline-derived CDR1 and CDR2 are MDHEN and SYDVKM. With 4 bases removed from V and 4 bases from J, the gap between germline ends came to 13 bases. Running of the assay took place at deep level. Assay: immunoSEQ multiplex PCR; the TCRdb copy retains only in-frame clones and omits some. The sample shows fewer than 650,000 clones, over 65% of them seen only once. This clonotype was obtained from a woman aged 40 to 50 in good health. Some clones in this sample may be carry-over from other donors' samples. This chain connects TRBV28 to TRBJ1-2; possible D gene TRBD1, 6 bases. The sequencing input was PBMCs. CDR3 bases: TGTGCCAGCAGTTCACCGGGACAAGTCTATGGCTACACCTTC. Its translation: CASSSPGQVYGYTF.